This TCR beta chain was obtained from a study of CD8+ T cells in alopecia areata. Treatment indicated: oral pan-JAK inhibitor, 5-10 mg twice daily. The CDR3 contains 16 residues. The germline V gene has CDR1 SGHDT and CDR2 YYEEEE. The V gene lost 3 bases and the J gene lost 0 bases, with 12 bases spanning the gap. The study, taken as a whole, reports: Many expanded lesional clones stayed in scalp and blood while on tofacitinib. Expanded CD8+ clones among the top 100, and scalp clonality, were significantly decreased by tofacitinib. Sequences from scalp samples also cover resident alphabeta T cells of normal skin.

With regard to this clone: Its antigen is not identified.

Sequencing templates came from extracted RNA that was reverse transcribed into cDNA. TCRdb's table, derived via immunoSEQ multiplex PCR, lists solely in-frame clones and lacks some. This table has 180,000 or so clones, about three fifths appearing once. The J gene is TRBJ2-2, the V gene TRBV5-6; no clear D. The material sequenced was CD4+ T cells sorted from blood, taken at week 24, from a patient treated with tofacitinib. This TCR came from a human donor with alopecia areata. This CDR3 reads CASSWGSTPNTGELFF. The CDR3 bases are TGTGCCAGCAGCTGGGGAAGTACCCCGAACACCGGGGAGCTGTTTTTT.